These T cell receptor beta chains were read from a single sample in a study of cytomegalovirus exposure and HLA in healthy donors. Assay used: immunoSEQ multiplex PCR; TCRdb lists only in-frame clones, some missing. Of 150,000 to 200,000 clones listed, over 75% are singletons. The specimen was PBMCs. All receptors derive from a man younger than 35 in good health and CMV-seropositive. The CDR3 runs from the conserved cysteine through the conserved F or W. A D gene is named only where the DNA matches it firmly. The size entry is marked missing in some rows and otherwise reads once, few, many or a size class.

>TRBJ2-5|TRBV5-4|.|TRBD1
CASSLTGGTQYF
TGTGCCAGCAGCTTGACAGGGGGGACCCAGTACTTC
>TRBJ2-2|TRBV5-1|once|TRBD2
CASSTLLAGGRFTGELFF
TGCGCCAGCAGCACCCTACTAGCGGGGGGGCGTTTCACCGGGGAGCTGTTTTTT
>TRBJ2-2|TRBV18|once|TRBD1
CASSPGTGGIGELFF
TGTGCCAGCTCACCAGGGACAGGTGGCATCGGGGAGCTGTTTTTT
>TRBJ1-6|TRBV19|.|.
CASTSGSYNSPLHF
TGTGCCAGTACCTCAGGGTCCTATAATTCACCCCTCCACTTT
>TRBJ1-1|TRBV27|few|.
CASRPRTTGNTEAFF
TGTGCCAGCAGACCCCGAACTACAGGGAACACTGAAGCTTTCTTT
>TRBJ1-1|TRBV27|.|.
CASSSGGNTEAFF
TGTGCCAGCAGTTCCGGCGGGAACACTGAAGCTTTCTTT
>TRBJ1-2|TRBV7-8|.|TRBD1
CASSFGDSSNYGYTF
TGTGCCAGCAGCTTTGGGGACAGCTCTAACTATGGCTACACCTTC
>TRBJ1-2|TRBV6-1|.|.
CAISLDGGDYGYTF
TGTGCCATTAGTCTGGACGGAGGGGACTATGGCTACACCTTC
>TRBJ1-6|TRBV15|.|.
CATSRESGYNSPLHF
TGTGCCACCAGCAGAGAATCGGGCTATAATTCACCCCTCCACTTT
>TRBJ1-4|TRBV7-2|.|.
CASSLVQGNEKLFF
TGTGCCAGCAGCTTAGTCCAGGGTAATGAAAAACTGTTTTTT
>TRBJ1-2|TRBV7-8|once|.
CASSLASGGGYTF
TGTGCCAGCAGCTTAGCGTCAGGTGGGGGCTACACCTTC
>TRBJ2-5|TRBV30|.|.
CAWSPGSRRQETQYF
TGTGCCTGGAGTCCGGGGTCTCGGCGCCAAGAGACCCAGTACTTC
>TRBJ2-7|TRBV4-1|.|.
CASSQGGYSYEQYF
TGCGCCAGCAGCCAAGGAGGTTACTCCTACGAGCAGTACTTC
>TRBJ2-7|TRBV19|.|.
CASTPDQTSYEQYF
TGTGCCAGTACCCCCGATCAAACTTCCTACGAGCAGTACTTC
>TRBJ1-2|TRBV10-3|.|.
CAITEDLTRVGNYGYTF
TGTGCCATCACCGAGGACCTTACCAGGGTCGGTAACTATGGCTACACCTTC
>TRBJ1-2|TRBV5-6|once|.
CASSLDHSDYGYTF
TGTGCCAGCAGCTTGGATCACTCTGACTATGGCTACACCTTC
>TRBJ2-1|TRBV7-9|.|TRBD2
CASSLLGLAVHNEQFF
TGTGCCAGCAGCTTATTGGGACTAGCGGTACACAATGAGCAGTTCTTC
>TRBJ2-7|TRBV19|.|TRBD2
CASSTGLAGEQYF
TGTGCCAGTAGTACCGGACTAGCGGGGGAGCAGTACTTC
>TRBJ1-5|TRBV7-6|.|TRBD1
CASSPFPGQGNQPQHF
TGTGCCAGCAGCCCCTTCCCAGGACAGGGCAATCAGCCCCAGCATTTT
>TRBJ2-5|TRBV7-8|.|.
CASSLEASVLGETQYF
TGTGCCAGCAGCTTAGAGGCGTCGGTTCTCGGGGAGACCCAGTACTTC
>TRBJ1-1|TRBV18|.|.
CASSQFSGTGTEAFF
TGTGCCAGCTCTCAATTCAGCGGAACGGGCACTGAAGCTTTCTTT
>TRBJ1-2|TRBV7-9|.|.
CASSLEAGYGYTF
TGTGCCAGCAGCTTAGAGGCAGGCTATGGCTACACCTTC
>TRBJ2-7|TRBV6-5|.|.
CASSYIPGSRSYEQYF
TGTGCCAGCAGTTACATTCCAGGGTCACGCTCCTACGAGCAGTACTTC